The rows below give T cell receptor beta chains drawn from one sample of a study of human T cells and chemical hapten exposure. TCRdb re-called the RACE reads with MiXCR, one entry per CDR3 protein. Found here are 150,000 to 200,000 distinct CDR3 sequences, roughly 14% of them singletons; the top ten hold 1.7%. Sequences were derived from whole blood, sampled in connection with sensitization to the hapten diphenylcyclopropenone (DPC). Source of these receptors: a woman aged 25 to 39 with alopecia areata. Some clones in this sample may be carry-over from other donors' samples. Each CDR3 is given with its conserved first and last residue. Fields, in order: D gene, clone size, J gene, V gene, CDR3 DNA, CDR3 protein. The D gene is left open where the match is weak. Clone size is given for some rows only: seen once, a few or many times, or a class if the clone is expanded.

D: -; size: -; J: TRBJ2-3; V: TRBV14; DNA: TGTGCCAGCAGCCACCACACAGATACGCAGTATTTT; CDR3: CASSHHTDTQYF
D: TRBD2; size: few; J: TRBJ2-4; V: TRBV15; DNA: TGTGCCACCAGCATTACGGCGGGGGTGACAGCCAAAAACATTCAGTACTTC; CDR3: CATSITAGVTAKNIQYF
D: -; size: few; J: TRBJ2-5; V: TRBV19; DNA: TGTGCCAGTAGTATCGGGTCCGGGCAAGAGACCCAGTACTTC; CDR3: CASSIGSGQETQYF
D: -; size: -; J: TRBJ2-7; V: TRBV7-2; DNA: TGTGCCAGCAGCTTAGGCAGGAGGGGACCCTACGAGCAGTACTTC; CDR3: CASSLGRRGPYEQYF
D: TRBD1; size: few; J: TRBJ1-4; V: TRBV27; DNA: TGTGCCAGCAGTTTGCACGGGACAGTTAATGAAAAACTGTTTTTT; CDR3: CASSLHGTVNEKLFF
D: TRBD1; size: -; J: TRBJ2-1; V: TRBV20-1; DNA: TGCAGTGCTAGAGTCTACCAACCGGGACAGGGATTCTATGAGCAGTTCTTC; CDR3: CSARVYQPGQGFYEQFF
D: -; size: few; J: TRBJ2-1; V: TRBV7-6; DNA: TGTGCCAGCAGCTTATTAGTGGGAGTGGCGGGGAACTCCTACAATGAGCAGTTCTTC; CDR3: CASSLLVGVAGNSYNEQFF
D: -; size: few; J: TRBJ2-1; V: TRBV5-5; DNA: TGTGCCAGCAGCTTGGGGCGGGACGCCTACAATGAGCAGTTCTTC; CDR3: CASSLGRDAYNEQFF
D: -; size: many; J: TRBJ1-6; V: TRBV7-9; DNA: TGTGCCAGCAGCTCGCGGGGCCCCTATAATTCACCCCTCCACTTT; CDR3: CASSSRGPYNSPLHF
D: TRBD2; size: few; J: TRBJ2-2; V: TRBV9; DNA: TGTGCCAGCAGCGTAGGGCTAGCGGGGCCCGCGTACTCCGGGGAGCTGTTTTTT; CDR3: CASSVGLAGPAYSGELFF
D: -; size: -; J: TRBJ1-1; V: TRBV28; DNA: TGTGCCAGCAGTTTACGAGAGGGGGGGCTCCCTGAAGCTTTCTTT; CDR3: CASSLREGGLPEAFF
D: -; size: -; J: TRBJ2-3; V: TRBV7-2; DNA: TGTGCCAGCAGAAGTTCAACAGATACGCAGTATTTT; CDR3: CASRSSTDTQYF
D: -; size: -; J: TRBJ2-7; V: TRBV10-3; DNA: TGTGCCTTCCCGGGAGCCAAGAGGTACGAGCAGTACTTC; CDR3: CAFPGAKRYEQYF
D: -; size: few; J: TRBJ1-4; V: TRBV20-1; DNA: TGCAGTGCTAGAGAGGGGTCTACTAATGAAAAACTGTTTTTT; CDR3: CSAREGSTNEKLFF
D: TRBD1; size: -; J: TRBJ2-5; V: TRBV10-2; DNA: TGCGCCAGCAGTTCCCAGGGACAGACAGCTGGGACCCAGTACTTC; CDR3: CASSSQGQTAGTQYF
D: -; size: few; J: TRBJ2-5; V: TRBV7-2; DNA: TGTGCCAGCAGATATAGGGGGGAAGAGACCCAGTACTTC; CDR3: CASRYRGEETQYF
D: -; size: many; J: TRBJ2-1; V: TRBV20-1; DNA: TGCAGTGCTAGACAAGTGGCGTTAAACAATGAGCAGTTCTTC; CDR3: CSARQVALNNEQFF
D: -; size: few; J: TRBJ2-5; V: TRBV6-5; DNA: TGTGCCAGCAGCCAGGGACGAGAGACCCAGTACTTC; CDR3: CASSQGRETQYF
D: -; size: -; J: TRBJ1-1; V: TRBV30; DNA: TGTGCCTGCAAAGGGACGGCAAACACTGAAGCTTTCTTT; CDR3: CACKGTANTEAFF
D: -; size: -; J: TRBJ1-2; V: TRBV3-1; DNA: TGTGCCAGCAGCCAATTCTCGACGAATTTTAACTATGGCTACACCTTC; CDR3: CASSQFSTNFNYGYTF
D: -; size: many; J: TRBJ2-1; V: TRBV7-9; DNA: TGTGCCAGCAGCTTCCCCCACTTGGATGAGCAGTTCTTC; CDR3: CASSFPHLDEQFF
D: -; size: -; J: TRBJ2-1; V: TRBV10-2; DNA: TGCGCCAGCAGTAGGAGGCTAGCGAACACCCGGGATGAGCAGTTCTTC; CDR3: CASSRRLANTRDEQFF